These 32 T cell receptor beta chains were all obtained from the same sample, sequenced in a study of identical twins. TCRdb recomputed calls from the 5' RACE reads with MiXCR, one row per CDR3 protein. This table holds 750,000 to 950,000 distinct CDR3 sequences, over 9% found once. These data were also reused for a study on yellow fever vaccine responses in identical twins.

The sample comprised PBMCs. The receptor source for this set is a woman aged 18 to 35 in good health.

This clonotype has ten or more counts. The J gene is TRBJ2-7, the V gene TRBV4-2; 7 bases line up with TRBD2. The CDR3 is made up of 16 amino acids. V lost 0 bases to trimming and J lost 1 base; unmatched junction nucleotides: 6. CDR1 is LGHNA, CDR2 YNFKEQ, per germline. Here the CDR3 DNA reads TGTGCCAGCAGCCAAGATGGAGCTAGCGGTTCCTACGAGCAGTACTTC. Amino acid sequence: CASSQDGASGSYEQYF.

Only a few counts were recorded for this clonotype. The rearrangement uses TRBV28 and TRBJ1-2; D ambiguous. The CDR3 contains 13 residues. Germline assignment: CDR1 MDHEN and CDR2 SYDVKM. The germline V and J ends were trimmed by 6 bases and 1 base, with 9 bases remaining between them. Written as DNA, the CDR3 is TGTGCCAGCAGAAGGAAAGTTAACTATGGCTACACCTTC. Translated: CASRRKVNYGYTF.

This clonotype was seen only a few times. This rearrangement joins TRBV27 to TRBJ1-2, with a possible D match to TRBD1 (5 bases). Germline V lookup: CDR1 MNHEY, CDR2 SMNVEV (reference sequence). This CDR3 is 16 amino acids long. V was clipped by 4 bases and J by 2 bases, with 17 bases between them. The CDR3, as DNA: TGTGCCAGCAGTTCCGAAGGGGTTCCCGGGAACTATGGCTACACCTTC. This codes for CASSSEGVPGNYGYTF.

The V and J genes are TRBV5-1 and TRBJ2-1; TRBD1 might be the D (6 bases). This CDR3 region has 16 residues. V was clipped by 4 bases and J by 2 bases, with 16 bases between them. Germline CDR1 reads SGHRS; CDR2 reads YFSETQ. DNA for the CDR3: TGCGCCAGCAGCCTCTCGCTGGGACAAACCTACAATGAGCAGTTCTTC. Encoded protein: CASSLSLGQTYNEQFF.

The V and J genes are TRBV11-2 and TRBJ1-4, with 8 nucleotides matching TRBD1. The CDR3 is 16 residues long. In germline, CDR1 is SGHAT, CDR2 FQNNGV. Trimming at V came to 5 bases and at J to 7 bases, leaving 12 bases not matched to a gene. The CDR3 DNA reads as TGTGCCAGCAGCCCACATATACAGGGGGTTGGTGAAAAACTGTTTTTT. Protein sequence: CASSPHIQGVGEKLFF. Drawing the rest from reference TRBV11-2 and TRBJ1-4, the complete variable domain is EAGVAQSPRYKIIEKRQSVAFWCNPISGHATLYWYQQILGQGPKLLIQFQNNGVVDDSQLPKDRFSAERLKGVDSTLKIQPAKLEDSAVYLCASSPHIQGVGEKLFFGSGTQLSVL.

This clonotype was seen ten or more times. The chain uses TRBV11-2 and TRBJ2-5; TRBD2 aligns across 9 bases. Trimming cost V 6 bases and J 2 bases; bases outside gene matches: 7. The CDR3 is 15 amino acids. Per germline, CDR1 SGHAT and CDR2 FQNNGV. CDR3 nucleotide sequence: TGTGCCAGCAGAACCCTAGCGGGGTTACAAGAGACCCAGTACTTC. Protein: CASRTLAGLQETQYF.

Comments on this clonotype: Because it lacks the conserved phenylalanine or tryptophan at the end, this CDR3 is likely a read error. The CDR3 loop reads CASSQRHPGYGYTV. DNA of the CDR3: TGTGCCAGCAGCCAACGGCACCCGGGCTATGGCTACACCGTC. The chain recombines TRBV3-1 with TRBJ1-2; D gene uncertain. The ends were cut back, 2 bases at V and 4 bases at J, with 11 bases in the middle. Germline V gene data show CDR1 as LGHDT and CDR2 as YNNKEL (reference sequence). The CDR3 has 14 residues.

This clonotype was observed a handful of times. The rearrangement uses TRBV11-3 and TRBJ2-7, with D perhaps TRBD2 (6 bases). CDR3 size: 14 residues. The germline V gene has CDR1 SGHNT and CDR2 YENEEA. Trimming shortened V by 2 bases and J by 7 bases, and 15 bases separated the two germline ends. CDR3 protein: CASSLWGDKGEQYF. The CDR3 DNA reads TGTGCCAGCAGCTTATGGGGGGATAAGGGGGAGCAGTACTTC. Full variable domain (remainder filled in from reference TRBV11-3 and TRBJ2-7): EAGVVQSPRYKIIEKKQPVAFWCNPISGHNTLYWYLQNLGQGPELLIRYENEEAVDDSQLPKDRFSAERLKGVDSTLKIQPAELGDSAVYLCASSLWGDKGEQYFGPGTRLTVT.

The DNA for the CDR3 is TGCAGTGCTAGAGAAGGTAGCGGCATGAGGTACGAGCAGTACTTC. Translating gives CSAREGSGMRYEQYF. This chain connects TRBV20-1 to TRBJ2-7; D is perhaps TRBD2 (6 bases). Germline V lookup: CDR1 DFQATT, CDR2 SNEGSKA (reference sequence). This CDR3 comprises 15 residues. V gave up 0 bases and J gave up 4 bases, with 16 bases separating them.

This clonotype came up many times. The CDR3 reads CASSLGRNYEQYV. The CDR3 DNA reads as TGTGCCAGCAGTTTAGGACGGAACTACGAGCAGTACGTC. The V and J genes are TRBV12-3 or TRBV12-4 and TRBJ2-7; D is ambiguous. The CDR3 has 13 residues. Trimming took 1 base from V and 3 from J, leaving 7 bases between them.

The chain has TRBV24-1 and TRBJ2-3, with 13 bases identical to TRBD2. Germline CDR1 reads KGHDR; CDR2 reads SFDVKD. J gave up 1 base and V 4 bases, and 7 bases lay outside the gene matches. The CDR3 totals 18 residues. In DNA, the CDR3 is TGTGCCACCAGTGACCCCTCCGGGACTAGCGGGGGCACAGATACGCAGTATTTT. The encoded protein is CATSDPSGTSGGTDTQYF.

This clonotype was observed a few times. The chain combines TRBV9 with TRBJ1-2; no reliable D call. This CDR3 contains 15 residues. V was trimmed by 0 bases and J by 4 bases, leaving 13 bases between them. Germline assignment: CDR1 SGDLS and CDR2 YYNGEE. The CDR3 nucleotides are TGTGCCAGCAGCGTAGGCTTAAGTCCGGGCTATGGCTACACCTTC. Amino acid sequence: CASSVGLSPGYGYTF.

The count of this clonotype is one. The genes are TRBV29-1 and TRBJ1-4; TRBD1 agrees at 7 bases. Germline CDR1 reads SQVTM; CDR2 reads ANQGSEA. J was trimmed by 7 bases and V by 4 bases; bases with no gene match: 6. This CDR3 is built from 13 residues. CDR3 sequence (DNA): TGCAGCGTTGCCGACAGGGTAGTTGAAAAACTGTTTTTT. Translated: CSVADRVVEKLFF.

The chain carries TRBV20-1 and TRBJ2-5; TRBD2 agrees at 14 bases. This CDR3 is built from 16 residues. Germline V CDR1 and CDR2: DFQATT, SNEGSKA (reference sequence). J lost 2 bases, V lost 6 bases, and 8 bases had no gene match. The CDR3 region has the DNA TGCAGTGCCACACGACTAGCGGGGGGGCGGCAAGAGACCCAGTACTTC. This sequence encodes CSATRLAGGRQETQYF.

J is TRBJ1-5 and V is TRBV20-1; maybe TRBD1 (5 bases). The CDR3 extends over 16 amino acids. Deletions cut 1 base from V and 0 bases from J, with 13 bases between. Germline loops: CDR1 DFQATT, CDR2 SNEGSKA (reference sequence). The CDR3 DNA reads TGCAGTGCTAGAGGCGGGGGAGCTATTAGCAATCAGCCCCAGCATTTT. Protein product: CSARGGGAISNQPQHF.

This clonotype was seen more than once but under ten times. The CDR3 nucleotides read TGTGCCAGCAGCGTACCCACGAGTGGAGTACTCTACAATGAGCAGTTCTTC. This codes for CASSVPTSGVLYNEQFF. This chain uses TRBV9 with TRBJ2-1; no clear D. V was shortened by 1 base and J by 3 bases, with 17 bases between the two germline ends. The CDR3 spans 17 residues. Germline V gene data show CDR1 as SGDLS and CDR2 as YYNGEE.

At least ten counts were recorded for this clonotype. V is TRBV6-4 and J is TRBJ2-1; 9 bases map to TRBD1. The junction had 7 bases not matched to a gene; V was cut back by 4 bases and J by 6 bases. The CDR3 runs 15 residues. Germline V lookup: CDR1 MRHNA, CDR2 SNTAGT. This CDR3 is CASSVGGQGSNEQFF. Written as DNA, the CDR3 is TGTGCCAGCAGTGTGGGGGGACAGGGAAGCAATGAGCAGTTCTTC.

This clonotype has more than one count but fewer than ten. The chain recombines TRBV20-1 with TRBJ2-3; D is perhaps TRBD1 or TRBD2 (5 bases each). This CDR3 comprises 15 residues. The germline V gene encodes CDR1 DFQATT and CDR2 SNEGSKA (reference sequence). The V gene lost 2 bases and the J gene lost 4 bases, with 16 bases spanning the gap. The CDR3 DNA is TGCAGTGCTAGATTCCCGGGTAGAGGGGCAGATACGCAGTATTTT. Translated, it gives CSARFPGRGADTQYF.

The V and J genes are TRBV20-1 and TRBJ1-1; 7 bases map to TRBD1. V lost 0 bases, J lost 5 bases, and 6 bases stayed unmatched. This CDR3 contains 14 residues. Germline CDR1 is DFQATT and CDR2 is SNEGSKA (reference sequence). The CDR3 DNA reads as TGCAGTGCTAGAGATGGGCAGGGGGTTACTGAAGCTTTCTTT. Translating it yields CSARDGQGVTEAFF.

For the CDR3, the DNA is TGTGCCAGCAGTTACTTATCTAGACAGGGCCCCTCTGGGGCCAACGTCCTGACTTTC. Translating gives CASSYLSRQGPSGANVLTF. The J gene is TRBJ2-6, the V gene TRBV6-5, with 7 bases lining up with TRBD1. Trimming took 1 base from V and 0 from J; bases not matched to a gene: 9. This CDR3 region has 19 residues. Germline V gene sequence: CDR1 MNHEY, CDR2 SVGAGI.

The chain employs TRBV6-2 or TRBV6-3 and TRBJ2-7; tentative D call: TRBD2 (5 bases). CDR3 length equals 14 residues. The germline gives CDR1 MNHEY, CDR2 SVGEGT. V gave up 4 bases and J gave up 0 bases, with 10 bases separating them. CDR3 in amino acids: CASSWTSSSYEQYF. In DNA form, the CDR3 reads TGTGCCAGCAGTTGGACTTCAAGCTCCTACGAGCAGTACTTC.

The chain employs TRBV20-1 and TRBJ2-7; TRBD2 matches 7 bases. CDR3 length: 14 amino acids. Germline assignment: CDR1 DFQATT and CDR2 SNEGSKA (reference sequence). V lost 0 bases and J lost 2; bases outside the gene matches: 4. The CDR3 region is CSARDGRTPYEQYF. CDR3 nucleotides: TGCAGTGCTAGAGACGGGAGGACCCCCTACGAGCAGTACTTC.

In this sample, this clonotype turned up a few times. The J gene is TRBJ2-5, the V gene TRBV7-8; perhaps TRBD2 as D (5 bases). Germline loops: CDR1 SGHVS, CDR2 FQNEAQ. Trimming shortened V by 8 bases and J by 0 bases, and 19 bases separated the two germline ends. This CDR3 spans 16 amino acids. As DNA, the CDR3 is TGTGCCAGCTTTACTAGAGGGAGCGAGCACCAAGAGACCCAGTACTTC. This gives the protein CASFTRGSEHQETQYF.

A few counts support this clonotype. This chain connects TRBV5-1 to TRBJ2-1, with a tentative D call TRBD2 (6 bases). CDR3 length: 16 residues. Germline V CDR1 and CDR2: SGHRS, YFSETQ. Trimming cost V 0 bases and J 7 bases, with 17 bases left between them. The CDR3 loop is CASSLVLGLPGNEQFF. DNA for the CDR3: TGCGCCAGCAGCTTGGTGCTGGGACTCCCGGGGAATGAGCAGTTCTTC.

The sample holds a few counts of this clonotype. The rearrangement links TRBV18 to TRBJ2-7, with D possibly TRBD2 on 6 matching bases. This CDR3 region has 14 residues. Germline V CDR1 and CDR2: KGHSH, LQKENI. With 4 bases removed from V and 5 bases from J, the gap between germline ends came to 15 bases. This CDR3 reads CASSRNHGGDEQYF. The CDR3 DNA sequence: TGTGCCAGCTCACGAAACCATGGAGGGGACGAGCAGTACTTC.

There are a few counts of this clonotype. The genes are TRBV12-3 or TRBV12-4 and TRBJ2-3, with 12 bases fitting TRBD2. The J segment lost 7 bases and the V segment lost 4 bases, leaving 18 bases of the junction unmatched. The CDR3 totals 19 residues. CDR3 residues: CASSSREVASGRAAYTQYF. In DNA form, the CDR3 reads TGTGCCAGCAGTTCAAGGGAGGTGGCTAGCGGGAGGGCCGCGTATACGCAGTATTTT.

There are a few counts of this clonotype. The gene calls are TRBV7-9 and TRBJ1-4; D remains ambiguous. Trimming removed 5 bases from V and 12 bases from J, with 19 bases in between. This CDR3 spans 14 amino acids. The germline V gene encodes CDR1 SEHNR and CDR2 FQNEAQ (reference sequence). CDR3 protein: CASSPSSVTQELFF. CDR3 in DNA: TGTGCCAGCAGCCCGAGCAGCGTAACCCAGGAACTGTTTTTT. Combining the CDR3 with reference TRBV7-9 and TRBJ1-4 gives the whole variable domain DTGVSQNPRHKITKRGQNVTFRCDPISEHNRLYWYRQTLGQGPEFLTYFQNEAQLEKSRLLSDRFSAERPKGSFSTLEIQRTEQGDSAMYLCASSPSSVTQELFFGSGTQLSVL.

The chain recombines TRBV6-6 with TRBJ1-2, with TRBD1 as a possible D gene (5 bases). V gave up 7 bases and J gave up 5 bases, with 23 bases separating them. CDR3 length equals 16 residues. Germline V CDR1 and CDR2: MNHNY, SVGAGI (reference sequence). The CDR3 here is CASMERAWGSSYGYTF. In nucleotides, the CDR3 is TGTGCCAGCATGGAACGAGCTTGGGGCTCCAGTTATGGCTACACCTTC.

The chain links TRBV5-1 to TRBJ2-2; 9 bases are shared with TRBD2. Germline V lookup: CDR1 SGHRS, CDR2 YFSETQ. V lost 4 bases to trimming and J lost 2 bases; unmatched junction nucleotides: 12. The CDR3 totals 18 residues. In DNA form, the CDR3 reads TGCGCCAGCAGCCGGAGCAGCGGGGGGCCAACAAACACCGGGGAGCTGTTTTTT. It is translated as CASSRSSGGPTNTGELFF.

The gene calls are TRBV6-8 and TRBJ2-7, with unresolved D. V lost 9 bases, J lost 5 bases, and 5 bases lay in between. This CDR3 has 9 residues. Germline CDR1 MNHGY, CDR2 SAAAGT. CDR3 in amino acids: CARVDEQYF. Written as DNA, the CDR3 is TGTGCCAGAGTGGACGAGCAGTACTTC.

This sequence joins TRBV11-2 and TRBJ2-2; the D call may be TRBD1 or TRBD2 (5 bases each). The CDR3 spans 16 residues. The germline gives CDR1 SGHAT, CDR2 FQNNGV. The germline V and J ends were trimmed by 5 bases and 0 bases, with 13 bases remaining between them. This CDR3 is CASSGNRGPNTGELFF. The CDR3 DNA sequence: TGTGCCAGCAGCGGGAACCGGGGCCCGAACACCGGGGAGCTGTTTTTT.

The chain carries TRBV6-1 and TRBJ2-1; the match to TRBD2 covers 10 bases. Germline lookup yields CDR1 MNHNS and CDR2 SASEGT. This CDR3 has 14 amino acids. Trimming at V came to 6 bases and at J to 9 bases, leaving 8 bases not matched to a gene. The CDR3 spells CASRASGGRGEQFF. CDR3 DNA sequence: TGTGCCAGCAGGGCTAGCGGGGGTCGTGGTGAGCAGTTCTTC.